Given below is one TCR beta chain in context. Its antigen remains unidentified. These data come from a study of T-cell memory formation after mild COVID-19. Study outcomes and limitations: Contracting clones, day 15 to 85, had balanced CD4/CD8, and later expanders favored CD4+. Some clones that responded were present in memory (sampled pre-infection), which suggests cross-reactive memory joined.

A 5'RACE reaction primed in the constant segment made cDNA libraries of TCR alpha and TCR beta, and these carried sample barcodes and UMIs. TCRdb called the 5' RACE reads again in MiXCR, with one record for every CDR3 protein. The sample yields around 310,000 distinct CDR3 sequences, 20% to 25% seen once. The sample consisted of PBMCs or a T cell subset sorted from them (not recorded which). The clonotype comes from a man between 18 and 29 years old who had mild COVID-19 (a few samples of this study predate the infection). Cell type and time point are not known.

The CDR3 DNA sequence: TGCAGTGCCCTACCCGGTGATACGCAGTATTTT. Residues: CSALPGDTQYF. V usage is TRBV20-1 and J usage is TRBJ2-3; D unresolved. Trimming removed 6 bases at V and 6 bases at J, with 10 bases between. Germline V lookup: CDR1 DFQATT, CDR2 SNEGSKA (reference sequence). This CDR3 spans 11 amino acids.